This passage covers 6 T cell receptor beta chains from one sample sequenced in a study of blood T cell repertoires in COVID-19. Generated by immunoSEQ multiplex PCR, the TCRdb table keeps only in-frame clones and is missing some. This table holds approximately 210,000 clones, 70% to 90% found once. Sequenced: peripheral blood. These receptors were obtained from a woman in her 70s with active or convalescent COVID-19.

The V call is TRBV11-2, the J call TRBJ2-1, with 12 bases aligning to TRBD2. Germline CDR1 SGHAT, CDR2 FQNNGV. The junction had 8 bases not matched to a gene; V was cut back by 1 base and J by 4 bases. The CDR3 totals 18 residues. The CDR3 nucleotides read TGTGCCAGCAGCTTAGGGGGGACTAGCGGGTCTGTTTACAATGAGCAGTTCTTC. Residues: CASSLGGTSGSVYNEQFF.

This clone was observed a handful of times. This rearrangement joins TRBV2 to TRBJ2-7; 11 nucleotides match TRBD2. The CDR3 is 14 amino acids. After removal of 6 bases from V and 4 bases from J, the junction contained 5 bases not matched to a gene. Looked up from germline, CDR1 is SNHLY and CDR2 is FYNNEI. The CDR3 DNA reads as TGTGCCAGCAGGTCCACTAGCGGGGGATACGAGCAGTACTTC. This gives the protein CASRSTSGGYEQYF.

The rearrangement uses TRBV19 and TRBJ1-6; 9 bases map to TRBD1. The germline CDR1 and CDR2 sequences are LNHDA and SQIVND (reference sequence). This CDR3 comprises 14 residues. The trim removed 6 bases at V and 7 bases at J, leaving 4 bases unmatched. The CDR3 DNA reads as TGTGCCAGTAGGGGGACAGGGCGAAATTCACCCCTCCACTTT. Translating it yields CASRGTGRNSPLHF.

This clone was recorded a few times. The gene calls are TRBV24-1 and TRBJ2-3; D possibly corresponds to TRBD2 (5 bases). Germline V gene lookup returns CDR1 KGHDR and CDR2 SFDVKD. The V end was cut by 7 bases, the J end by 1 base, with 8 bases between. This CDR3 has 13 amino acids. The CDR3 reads CATSWGGTDTQYF. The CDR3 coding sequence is TGTGCCACCAGCTGGGGAGGCACAGATACGCAGTATTTT.

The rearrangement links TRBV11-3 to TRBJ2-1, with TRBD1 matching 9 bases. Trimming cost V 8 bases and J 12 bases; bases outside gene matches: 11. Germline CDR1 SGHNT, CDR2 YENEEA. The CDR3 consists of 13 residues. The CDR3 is CASARGTGSRQFF. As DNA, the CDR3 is TGTGCCAGCGCCAGGGGGACAGGGAGTCGGCAGTTCTTC.

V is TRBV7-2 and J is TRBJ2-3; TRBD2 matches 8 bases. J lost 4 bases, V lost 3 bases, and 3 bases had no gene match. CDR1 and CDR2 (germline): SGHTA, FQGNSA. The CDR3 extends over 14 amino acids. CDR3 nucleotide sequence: TGTGCCAGCAGCTTGACTAGCGCTGCAGATACGCAGTATTTT. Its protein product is CASSLTSAADTQYF.